This TCR beta chain was obtained from a study of blood T cell repertoires in COVID-19. The junction had 5 bases not matched to a gene; V was cut back by 6 bases and J by 4 bases. CDR3 size: 14 residues. The V gene's germline CDR1 is ENHRY and CDR2 SYGVKD. Using immunoSEQ multiplex PCR, the repertoire was profiled, and TCRdb retains in-frame clones only, with some absent. The sample gives 150,000 to 200,000 clones, around 80% of which show up once; approximately 8% is in the top ten. The TCR originated in a woman aged 50 to 60 who had recovered from COVID-19. The V gene is TRBV10-3, the J gene TRBJ2-7; 11 nucleotides line up with TRBD1. Sequences were obtained from PBMCs or T cells enriched from blood (not recorded which). The CDR3 loop is CAISSGTGGYEQYF. CDR3 nucleotide sequence: TGTGCCATCAGCTCCGGGACAGGGGGGTACGAGCAGTACTTC.